The sequence of this T cell receptor beta chain was determined in a study of T-cell memory formation after mild COVID-19. Study-level background: Clustering of TCRs was largely donor specific. The study's findings and limits: Several responding clones turned up in pre-infection memory, indicating that cross-reactive memory may have taken part.

Amplification by 5'RACE using constant-segment primers produced TCR alpha and TCR beta cDNA libraries that carried sample barcodes and UMIs. TCRdb passed the 5' RACE reads through MiXCR, listing each CDR3 protein once. The repertoire consists of about 260,000 distinct CDR3 sequences, with around 16% occurring once and the leading ten covering roughly 20%. This CDR3 has 18 amino acids. Germline CDR1 reads MDHEN; CDR2 reads SYDVKM. V was clipped by 5 bases and J by 2 bases, with 21 bases between them. This clonotype has more than one count but fewer than ten. What it binds is unknown. This sequence was found in a man younger than 30 who had mild COVID-19 (a few samples of this study predate the infection). Cell type and time point are not known. Source material: PBMCs or a T cell subset sorted from them (not recorded which). V and J are TRBV28 and TRBJ2-2; D assignment may be TRBD1 or TRBD2 (5 bases each). CDR3 residues: CASSTLPGQGPNTGELFF. In DNA form, the CDR3 reads TGTGCCAGCAGTACCCTCCCCGGGCAGGGACCTAACACCGGGGAGCTGTTTTTT. Together with reference TRBV28 and TRBJ2-2, the CDR3 gives the full variable domain: DVKVTQSSRYLVKRTGEKVFLECVQDMDHENMFWYRQDPGLGLRLIYFSYDVKMKEKGDIPEGYSVSREKKERFSLILESASTNQTSMYLCASSTLPGQGPNTGELFFGEGSRLTVL.